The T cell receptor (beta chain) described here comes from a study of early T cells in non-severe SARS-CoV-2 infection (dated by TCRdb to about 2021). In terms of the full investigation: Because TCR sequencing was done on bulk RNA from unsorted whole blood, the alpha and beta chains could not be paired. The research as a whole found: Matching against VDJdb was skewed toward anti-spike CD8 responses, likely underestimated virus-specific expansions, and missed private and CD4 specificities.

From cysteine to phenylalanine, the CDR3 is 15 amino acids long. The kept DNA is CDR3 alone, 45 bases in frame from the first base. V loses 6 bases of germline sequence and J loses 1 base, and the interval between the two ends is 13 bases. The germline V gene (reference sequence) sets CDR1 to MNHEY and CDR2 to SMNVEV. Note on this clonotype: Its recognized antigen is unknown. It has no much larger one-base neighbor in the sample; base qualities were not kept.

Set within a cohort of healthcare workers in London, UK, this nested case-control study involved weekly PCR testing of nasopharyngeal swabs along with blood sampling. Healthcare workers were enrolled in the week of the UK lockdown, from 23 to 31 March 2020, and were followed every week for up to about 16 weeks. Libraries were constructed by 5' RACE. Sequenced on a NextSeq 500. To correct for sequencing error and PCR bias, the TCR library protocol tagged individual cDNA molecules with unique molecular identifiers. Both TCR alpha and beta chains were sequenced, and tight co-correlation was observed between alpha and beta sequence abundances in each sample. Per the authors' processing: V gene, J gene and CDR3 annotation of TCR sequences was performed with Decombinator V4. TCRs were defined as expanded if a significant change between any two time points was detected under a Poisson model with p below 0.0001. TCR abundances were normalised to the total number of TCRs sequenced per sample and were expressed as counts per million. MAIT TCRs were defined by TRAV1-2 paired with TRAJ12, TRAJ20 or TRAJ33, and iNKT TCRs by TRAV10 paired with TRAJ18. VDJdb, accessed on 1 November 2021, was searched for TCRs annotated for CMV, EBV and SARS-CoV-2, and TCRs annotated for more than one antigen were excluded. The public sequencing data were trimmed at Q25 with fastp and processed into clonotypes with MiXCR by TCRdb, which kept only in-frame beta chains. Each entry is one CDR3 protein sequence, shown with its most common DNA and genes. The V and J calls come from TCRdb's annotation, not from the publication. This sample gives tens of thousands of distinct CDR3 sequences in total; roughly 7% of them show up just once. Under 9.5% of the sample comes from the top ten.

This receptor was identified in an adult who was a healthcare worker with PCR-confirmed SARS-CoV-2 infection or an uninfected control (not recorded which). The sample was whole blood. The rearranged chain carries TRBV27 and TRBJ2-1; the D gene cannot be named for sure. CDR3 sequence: CASRLAPRSYNEQFF. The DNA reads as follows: TGTGCCAGCAGGCTGGCCCCTAGGTCCTACAATGAGCAGTTCTTC.